This TCR beta chain was recorded in a study of CD8+ T cells in alopecia areata. Germline V lookup: CDR1 LNHDA, CDR2 SQIVND (reference sequence). Trimming pared 6 bases from V and 6 bases from J, leaving 25 bases between. The CDR3 is 17 amino acids. As for this clone: Its antigen is currently unknown.

Starting from PBMCs, sorting isolated CD4+ and CD8+ T cells. General observations from the study: Lesional scalp, notably in alopecia totalis/universalis, had clonality above that of normal scalp.

It was cDNA, reverse transcribed from extracted RNA, that served as the sequencing template. The protocol was immunoSEQ multiplex PCR, while the TCRdb copy is restricted to in-frame clones and leaves out a portion. There are roughly 130,000 clones in the sample; roughly 58% occur only once, and 4.5% lies in the top ten. The V gene is TRBV19, the J gene TRBJ2-3, with D perhaps matching TRBD1 (8 bases). Sequenced material: CD4+ T cells sorted from blood, taken at week 0. This TCR was recovered from a human donor with alopecia areata. CDR3 residues: CASSRGRLADSGDTQYF. The CDR3 region has the DNA TGTGCCAGTAGCAGGGGGCGGCTAGCGGACTCTGGGGATACGCAGTATTTT.